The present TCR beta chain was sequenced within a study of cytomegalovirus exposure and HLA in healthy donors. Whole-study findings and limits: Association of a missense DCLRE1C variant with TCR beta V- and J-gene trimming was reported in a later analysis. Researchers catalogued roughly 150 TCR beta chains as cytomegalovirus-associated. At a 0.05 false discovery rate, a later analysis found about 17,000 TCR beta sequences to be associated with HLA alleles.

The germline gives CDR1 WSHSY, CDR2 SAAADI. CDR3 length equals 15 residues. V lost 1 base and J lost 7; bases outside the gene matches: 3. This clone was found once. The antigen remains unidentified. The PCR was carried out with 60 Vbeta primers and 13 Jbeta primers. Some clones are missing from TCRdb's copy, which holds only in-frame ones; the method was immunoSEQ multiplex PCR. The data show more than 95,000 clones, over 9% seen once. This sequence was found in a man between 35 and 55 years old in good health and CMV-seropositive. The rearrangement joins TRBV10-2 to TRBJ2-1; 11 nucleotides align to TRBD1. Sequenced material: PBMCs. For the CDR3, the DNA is TGCGCCAGCAGTGAGTGGGACAGGGGGTGGAATGAGCAGTTCTTC. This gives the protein CASSEWDRGWNEQFF.